The 31 T cell receptor beta chains below all came from one sample that was sequenced in a study of CD8 T cells in Susac syndrome. With random hexamers, 0.5 to 1 ug RNA was reverse transcribed. TCRdb recomputed calls from the immunoSEQ multiplex PCR reads with MiXCR, one row per CDR3 protein. The sample lists approximately 100,000 distinct CDR3 sequences, around 93% occurring once. Sequencing was done on a sample of CD8+ T cells from PBMCs. The source is a human donor in good health.

V gene TRBV19 combines with J gene TRBJ1-2; 7 nucleotides agree with TRBD1. CDR1 and CDR2 from the germline V gene are LNHDA and SQIVND (reference sequence). This CDR3 has 17 residues. V shed 3 bases and J 4 bases; nucleotides not matched to a gene: 14. CDR3 coding DNA: TGTGCCAGTAGTATGACGGGTTCCAGGGGGAACTCCTATGGCTACACCTTC. Translating it yields CASSMTGSRGNSYGYTF.

This clonotype is a singleton in its sample. The chain is built from TRBV5-6 and TRBJ2-1; the match to TRBD2 covers 9 bases. This CDR3 has 15 amino acids. Losses at the gene ends were 4 bases for V and 7 bases for J; bases not matched to a gene: 9. CDR1 is SGHDT and CDR2 is YYEEEE in the germline V gene. The CDR3 loop reads CASSKGLAGSNEQFF. In nucleotides, the CDR3 is TGTGCCAGCAGCAAGGGGCTAGCGGGGTCAAATGAGCAGTTCTTC.

V gene TRBV19 combines with J gene TRBJ2-2, with D unclear. This CDR3 comprises 12 residues. Trimming removed 3 bases at V and 4 bases at J, with 3 bases between. Germline loops: CDR1 LNHDA, CDR2 SQIVND (reference sequence). The CDR3 DNA sequence: TGTGCCAGTAGTATTAGCACCGGGGAGCTGTTTTTT. It yields the protein CASSISTGELFF.

The chain uses TRBV20-1 and TRBJ1-5; D is uncertain. V was shortened by 0 bases and J by 4 bases, with 4 bases between the two germline ends. CDR1 and CDR2 from the germline V gene are DFQATT and SNEGSKA (reference sequence). The CDR3 sequence is 12 residues long. For the CDR3, the DNA is TGCAGTGCTAGAGAAAGAAATCAGCCCCAGCATTTT. Translated, it gives CSARERNQPQHF.

The chain combines TRBV25-1 with TRBJ2-2; TRBD2 agrees at 7 bases. The CDR3 runs 16 residues. Germline-derived CDR1 and CDR2 are MGHDK and SYGVNS. J gave up 7 bases and V 3 bases, and 11 bases lay outside the gene matches. CDR3 sequence reads: CASSDGEGRGHGELFF. CDR3 DNA sequence: TGTGCCAGCAGTGACGGGGAGGGACGAGGTCACGGGGAGCTGTTTTTT.

CDR3 in amino acids: CASSLDYFWFWRRKGETQYF. For the CDR3, the DNA is TGTGCCAGCAGCCTGGACTACTTTTGGTTTTGGCGGAGAAAGGGGGAGACCCAGTACTTC. The gene calls are TRBV14 and TRBJ2-5, with D perhaps matching TRBD2 (6 bases). CDR3 size: 20 residues. Germline assignment: CDR1 SGHDN and CDR2 FVKESK. Trimming shortened V by 4 bases and J by 5 bases, and 32 bases separated the two germline ends.

The chain couples TRBV7-2 to TRBJ2-7; possible D gene TRBD1, 5 bases. Germline values: CDR1 SGHTA, CDR2 FQGNSA. V was clipped by 3 bases and J by 4 bases, with 10 bases between them. This CDR3 has 13 residues. CDR3 in DNA: TGTGCCAGCAGCTTGAGGCAGGGTTACGAGCAGTACTTC. It codes for CASSLRQGYEQYF.

This clonotype was counted once. The chain couples TRBV6-2 or TRBV6-3 to TRBJ2-7, with D possibly TRBD2 on 6 matching bases. V lost 2 bases to trimming and J lost 0 bases, with 14 bases between them. Germline CDR1 and CDR2: MNHEY and SVGEGT. CDR3 length: 16 residues. The CDR3 here is CASSYGRSGSSYEQYF. The CDR3 coding sequence is TGTGCCAGCAGTTACGGTCGGTCCGGGAGCTCCTACGAGCAGTACTTC.

The chain joins TRBV20-1 to TRBJ1-5; TRBD1 is a possible D gene (5 bases). This CDR3 has 14 amino acids. V dropped 4 bases and J dropped 1 base, with 11 bases sitting between them. Germline assignment: CDR1 DFQATT and CDR2 SNEGSKA (reference sequence). CDR3 sequence reads: CSATAGGSNQPQHF. In nucleotides, the CDR3 is TGCAGTGCTACGGCGGGGGGGAGCAATCAGCCCCAGCATTTT.

Remarks on this clonotype: Sequence at one end of the junction differs from germline and may be a read error. The chain links TRBV29-1 to TRBJ1-1, with 9 bases aligning to TRBD1. The CDR3 loop spans 12 amino acids. Germline V gene data show CDR1 as SQVTM and CDR2 as ANQGSEA. Here the CDR3 reads CSVEDPGTGNDF. The CDR3 nucleotides are TGCAGCGTTGAAGATCCGGGGACAGGGAACGATTTT.

The chain employs TRBV20-1 and TRBJ1-3; D unclear. Germline loops: CDR1 DFQATT, CDR2 SNEGSKA (reference sequence). The CDR3 has 15 amino acids. Trimming took 6 bases from V and 0 from J, leaving 15 bases between them. CDR3 sequence (DNA): TGCAGTGCCTTTAACAGCCTGAGCTCTGGAAACACCATATATTTT. Protein product: CSAFNSLSSGNTIYF.

The V and J genes are TRBV5-1 and TRBJ2-2; either TRBD1 or TRBD2 may supply D (7 bases each). Per the germline V gene, CDR1 is SGHRS and CDR2 is YFSETQ. This CDR3 spans 14 amino acids. Trimming left V 4 bases short and J 5 bases short, with 12 bases between. The CDR3 loop is CASSPQGGTGELFF. The CDR3 DNA reads as TGCGCCAGCAGCCCCCAGGGGGGGACCGGGGAGCTGTTTTTT.

This chain connects TRBV12-5 to TRBJ2-1; D gene ambiguous. CDR3 length: 11 amino acids. Germline V gene lookup returns CDR1 LGHNT and CDR2 FRNRAP. V was pared by 6 bases and J by 7 bases, with 7 bases between. The CDR3 protein is CASGIGNEQFF. The CDR3 DNA follows: TGTGCTAGTGGCATAGGGAATGAGCAGTTCTTC.

The CDR3 coding sequence is TGTGCCAGCAGCCGACAGGACTGGAGCTCTGGAAACACCATATATTTT. This codes for CASSRQDWSSGNTIYF. The V call is TRBV14, the J call TRBJ1-3, with D perhaps matching TRBD1 (6 bases). The CDR3 sequence is 16 residues long. V was pared by 4 bases and J by 0 bases, with 13 bases between. Germline values: CDR1 SGHDN, CDR2 FVKESK.

This clonotype appeared a few times. This sequence joins TRBV2 and TRBJ1-2; TRBD1 matches at 7 bases. The CDR3 contains 16 residues. Trimming at V came to 2 bases and at J to 8 bases, leaving 14 bases not matched to a gene. Germline V lookup: CDR1 SNHLY, CDR2 FYNNEI. CDR3 in amino acids: CASSETLRDRVRGYTF. CDR3 DNA sequence: TGTGCCAGCAGTGAAACCCTCCGAGACAGGGTCCGCGGCTACACCTTC. The variable domain in full, completed from reference TRBV2 and TRBJ1-2, reads EPEVTQTPSHQVTQMGQEVILRCVPISNHLYFYWYRQILGQKVEFLVSFYNNEISEKSEIFDDQFSVERPDGSNFTLKIRSTKLEDSAMYFCASSETLRDRVRGYTFGSGTRLTVV.

The chain joins TRBV13 to TRBJ1-2; D not resolved. CDR3 length: 12 residues. V dropped 5 bases and J dropped 7 bases, with 11 bases sitting between them. Germline loops: CDR1 PRHDT, CDR2 FYEKMQ (reference sequence). CDR3 DNA sequence: TGTGCCAGCAGCCCCACCTCGAGTGGCTACACCTTC. Translation: CASSPTSSGYTF.

The chain has TRBV19 and TRBJ1-1; D gene unclear. Germline V lookup: CDR1 LNHDA, CDR2 SQIVND (reference sequence). V was shortened by 6 bases and J by 6 bases, with 8 bases between the two germline ends. CDR3 length: 11 amino acids. CDR3 DNA sequence: TGTGCCAGTAGCGTCGTGGCTGAAGCTTTCTTT. It is translated as CASSVVAEAFF.

The chain uses TRBV2 and TRBJ2-1, with TRBD2 identical over 8 bases. Unmatched junction bases numbered 2, after V lost 4 bases and J lost 0 bases. The CDR3 runs to 15 residues. The germline CDR1 and CDR2 sequences are SNHLY and FYNNEI. The DNA of the CDR3 is TGTGCCAGCAGTGTGGGGACTAGCTCCTACAATGAGCAGTTCTTC. It translates to CASSVGTSSYNEQFF. Looking up the rest from reference TRBV2 and TRBJ2-1 gives the full variable domain: EPEVTQTPSHQVTQMGQEVILRCVPISNHLYFYWYRQILGQKVEFLVSFYNNEISEKSEIFDDQFSVERPDGSNFTLKIRSTKLEDSAMYFCASSVGTSSYNEQFFGPGTRLTVL.

The V gene is TRBV4-3, the J gene TRBJ1-4; TRBD1 matches at 7 bases. This CDR3 contains 16 residues. Germline values: CDR1 LGHNA, CDR2 YSLEER. V trimming: 4 bases; J trimming: 7 bases; junction bases outside the gene matches: 12. The DNA of the CDR3 is TGCGCCAGCAGCCGCAGACCAGGGGGGTGGGGTGAAAAACTGTTTTTT. It translates to CASSRRPGGWGEKLFF.

This clonotype has just one count. The CDR3 DNA sequence: TGTGCCAGCAGCAACGGGACAGGGCGGAATGGCTACACCTTC. This codes for CASSNGTGRNGYTF. This chain connects TRBV21-1 to TRBJ1-2; the DNA was not compared with TRBD1, the D call given in the table. TRBV21-1 is a documented pseudogene. This CDR3 has 14 residues.

The chain recombines TRBV7-8 with TRBJ2-1, with 7 bases identical to TRBD2. V lost 5 bases to trimming and J lost 6 bases; unmatched junction nucleotides: 10. The germline gives CDR1 SGHVS, CDR2 FQNEAQ. The CDR3 has 15 amino acids. CDR3: CASSPRLGGSNEQFF. CDR3 DNA sequence: TGTGCCAGCAGCCCCCGATTGGGCGGGAGCAATGAGCAGTTCTTC.

In this sample, this clonotype turned up once. The CDR3 spells CASSSPADRAEQYF. The CDR3 bases are TGTGCCAGCAGCTCACCCGCGGACAGGGCCGAGCAGTACTTC. This rearrangement joins TRBV11-2 to TRBJ2-7; 8 nucleotides line up with TRBD1. CDR1 is SGHAT, CDR2 FQNNGV, per germline. The CDR3 spans 14 residues. J was trimmed by 6 bases and V by 4 bases; bases with no gene match: 8.

In its sample, this clonotype was seen once. The chain recombines TRBV3-1 with TRBJ2-1, with D possibly being TRBD1 (5 bases). This CDR3 region has 17 residues. The germline V gene encodes CDR1 LGHDT and CDR2 YNNKEL (reference sequence). Trimming shortened V by 6 bases and J by 3 bases, and 21 bases separated the two germline ends. CDR3 region: CASSPGSTGRGYNEQFF. The DNA of the CDR3 is TGTGCCAGCAGTCCCGGTTCAACAGGACGTGGCTACAATGAGCAGTTCTTC.

The chain combines TRBV7-2 with TRBJ2-3, with D perhaps given as TRBD1 or TRBD2 (5 bases each). Germline-derived CDR1 and CDR2 are SGHTA and FQGNSA. The V gene lost 5 bases and the J gene lost 6 bases, with 15 bases spanning the gap. The CDR3 consists of 14 residues. CDR3: CASSTTRGADTQYF. The CDR3 bases are TGTGCCAGCAGCACGACGAGGGGCGCGGATACGCAGTATTTT.

J is TRBJ2-7 and V is TRBV7-8, with TRBD2 matching 7 bases. The CDR3 runs 14 residues. J lost 2 bases, V lost 5 bases, and 6 bases had no gene match. Looked up from germline, CDR1 is SGHVS and CDR2 is FQNEAQ. The DNA of the CDR3 is TGTGCCAGCAGCCTGAGGCGGGGGACCTACGAGCAGTACTTC. Protein sequence: CASSLRRGTYEQYF. The whole variable domain, remainder taken from reference TRBV7-8 and TRBJ2-7, is GAGVSQSPRYKVAKRGQDVALRCDPISGHVSLFWYQQALGQGPEFLTYFQNEAQLDKSGLPSDRFFAERPEGSVSTLKIQRTQQEDSAVYLCASSLRRGTYEQYFGPGTRLTVT.

A word on this clonotype: Likely a read error: the CDR3 ends without its conserved phenylalanine or tryptophan. V usage is TRBV5-1 and J usage is TRBJ1-1; 10 positions match TRBD1. J was trimmed by 4 bases and V by 1 base; bases with no gene match: 1. This CDR3 contains 14 residues. In germline, CDR1 is SGHRS, CDR2 YFSETQ. The CDR3 sequence is CASSLWTGGTEAFS. CDR3 nucleotide sequence: TGCGCCAGCAGCTTGTGGACAGGGGGCACTGAAGCTTTCTCT.

This rearrangement joins TRBV20-1 to TRBJ1-2; unclear D gene. The germline CDR1 and CDR2 sequences are DFQATT and SNEGSKA (reference sequence). The V end was cut by 2 bases, the J end by 5 bases, with 18 bases between. This CDR3 region has 15 residues. The CDR3 reads CSARPPGAGGYGYTF. CDR3 bases: TGCAGTGCTAGACCCCCCGGCGCAGGAGGATATGGCTACACCTTC.

The J gene is TRBJ2-7, the V gene TRBV27; D ambiguous. Trimming stripped 0 bases from V and 6 bases from J, with 9 bases between. The CDR3 spans 13 residues. From germline, CDR1 is MNHEY and CDR2 SMNVEV (reference sequence). The CDR3 nucleotides are TGTGCCAGCAGTTTATCGAGATTACGCGAGCAGTACTTC. Translating gives CASSLSRLREQYF.

This chain uses TRBV7-9 with TRBJ1-1; D is possibly TRBD1 (5 bases). The germline CDR1 and CDR2 sequences are SEHNR and FQNEAQ (reference sequence). The V end was cut by 1 base, the J end by 4 bases, with 10 bases between. The CDR3 covers 14 residues. CDR3 coding DNA: TGTGCCAGCAGCTTAGGGGGCGGGAGCACTGAAGCTTTCTTT. The encoded protein is CASSLGGGSTEAFF. The whole variable domain, filled in from reference TRBV7-9 and TRBJ1-1, reads DTGVSQNPRHKITKRGQNVTFRCDPISEHNRLYWYRQTLGQGPEFLTYFQNEAQLEKSRLLSDRFSAERPKGSFSTLEIQRTEQGDSAMYLCASSLGGGSTEAFFGQGTRLTVV.

The CDR3 sequence is CASSPRSELLNGYTF. Written as DNA, the CDR3 is TGTGCCAGCAGCCCGCGGTCAGAGCTTCTGAATGGCTACACCTTC. This chain uses TRBV3-1 with TRBJ1-2; D gene unclear. Germline V gives CDR1 LGHDT, CDR2 YNNKEL (reference sequence). This CDR3 region has 15 residues. With 4 bases removed from V and 6 bases from J, the gap between germline ends came to 18 bases.

This chain links TRBV7-2 with TRBJ1-1; 7 bases map to TRBD1. Unmatched junction bases numbered 9, after V lost 4 bases and J lost 1 base. This CDR3 is built from 16 residues. Germline loops: CDR1 SGHTA, CDR2 FQGNSA. The CDR3 loop is CASSYPPRTGNTEAFF. CDR3 coding DNA: TGTGCCAGCAGCTACCCCCCGAGGACAGGGAACACTGAAGCTTTCTTT.